The 26 T cell receptor beta chains listed next were all sequenced from one sample in a study of T-cell memory formation after mild COVID-19. TCRdb itself ran the 5' RACE reads through MiXCR, one entry per CDR3 protein. Counted here are roughly 580,000 distinct CDR3 sequences, about a sixth occurring once; the ten biggest clones make up 12%. The sequenced sample consisted of PBMCs or a T cell subset sorted from them (not recorded which). Source of these receptors: an adult woman who had mild COVID-19 (a few samples of this study predate the infection). Cell type and time point are not known.

This chain connects TRBV7-2 to TRBJ2-3; no reliable D call. Per the germline V gene, CDR1 is SGHTA and CDR2 is FQGNSA. The CDR3 extends over 14 amino acids. V lost 1 base, J lost 7 bases, and 12 bases lay in between. Written as DNA, the CDR3 is TGTGCCAGCAGCTTAGGGACCAAAGGGAATACGCAGTATTTT. Its protein is CASSLGTKGNTQYF. The full variable domain, in which reference TRBV7-2 and TRBJ2-3 provide the parts outside the CDR3, is GAGVSQSPSNKVTEKGKDVELRCDPISGHTALYWYRQSLGQGLEFLIYFQGNSAPDKSGLPSDRFSAERTGGSVSTLTIQRTQQEDSAVYLCASSLGTKGNTQYFGPGTRLTVL.

This clonotype has just a few counts. The gene calls are TRBV12-5 and TRBJ1-2; the D is unclear. The CDR3 consists of 13 residues. V was pared by 6 bases and J by 1 base, with 9 bases between. Germline values: CDR1 LGHNT, CDR2 FRNRAP. CDR3 sequence: CASGSTLNYGYTF. DNA of the CDR3: TGTGCTAGTGGCTCGACACTTAACTATGGCTACACCTTC.

Many counts were recorded for this clonotype. V usage is TRBV20-1 and J usage is TRBJ2-3; D is unclear. The CDR3 contains 14 residues. Trimming shortened V by 5 bases and J by 0 bases, and 12 bases separated the two germline ends. Germline assignment: CDR1 DFQATT and CDR2 SNEGSKA (reference sequence). DNA for the CDR3: TGCAGTGCTCCCATGCCAGCAAGCACAGATACGCAGTATTTT. Translating gives CSAPMPASTDTQYF.

This clonotype has a handful of counts. The rearrangement uses TRBV3-1 and TRBJ1-4, with D perhaps matching TRBD1 (5 bases). Germline V gene data show CDR1 as LGHDT and CDR2 as YNNKEL (reference sequence). This CDR3 comprises 17 residues. V was cut by 4 bases and J by 5 bases, with 20 bases left in between. DNA of the CDR3: TGTGCCAGCAGCCCCCCAGCGTCGACAGCTACAAATGAAAAACTGTTTTTT. Translating it yields CASSPPASTATNEKLFF. The full variable domain, its missing parts supplied by reference TRBV3-1 and TRBJ1-4, is DTAVSQTPKYLVTQMGNDKSIKCEQNLGHDTMYWYKQDSKKFLKIMFSYNNKELIINETVPNRFSPKSPDKAHLNLHINSLELGDSAVYFCASSPPASTATNEKLFFGSGTQLSVL.

The chain combines TRBV15 with TRBJ2-7; D is unclear. The germline V gene encodes CDR1 LNHNV and CDR2 YYDKDF (reference sequence). Trimming pared 1 base from V and 6 bases from J, leaving 7 bases between. This CDR3 is 12 amino acids long. The CDR3 region is CATSRGVSEQYF. The CDR3 DNA follows: TGTGCCACCAGCAGAGGGGTAAGCGAGCAGTACTTC. Together with reference TRBV15 and TRBJ2-7, the CDR3 gives the full variable domain: DAMVIQNPRYQVTQFGKPVTLSCSQTLNHNVMYWYQQKSSQAPKLLFHYYDKDFNNEADTPDNFQSRRPNTSFCFLDIRSPGLGDTAMYLCATSRGVSEQYFGPGTRLTVT.

The gene calls are TRBV12-3 or TRBV12-4 and TRBJ2-5; D is uncertain. The CDR3 spans 19 residues. Trimming shortened V by 4 bases and J by 3 bases, and 27 bases separated the two germline ends. The DNA for the CDR3 is TGTGCCAGCAGTTGGGTGGCGGCTGCCGATTTGACGTTCAAAGAGACCCAGTACTTC. It is translated as CASSWVAAADLTFKETQYF.

This chain uses TRBV9 with TRBJ2-7, with D perhaps matching TRBD2 (6 bases). V was clipped by 5 bases and J by 0 bases, with 15 bases between them. Per germline, CDR1 SGDLS and CDR2 YYNGEE. This CDR3 comprises 15 residues. CDR3 sequence (DNA): TGTGCCAGCAGTCACCGGGACGGGGGCTCCTACGAGCAGTACTTC. Its protein product is CASSHRDGGSYEQYF.

The chain couples TRBV10-1 to TRBJ1-2; 8 bases match TRBD1. CDR1 is WNHNN, CDR2 SYGVQD, per germline (reference sequence). The CDR3 is 14 amino acids. Trimming removed 3 bases from V and 6 bases from J; junction bases left unmatched: 6. The CDR3 here is CASSDVDRDHGYTF. DNA of the CDR3: TGCGCCAGCAGTGACGTGGACAGGGACCATGGCTACACCTTC.

The chain's CDR3 is CAISEVPSAAYEQYF. The CDR3 coding sequence is TGTGCCATCAGTGAGGTCCCTAGCGCAGCCTACGAGCAGTACTTC. This chain joins TRBV10-3 and TRBJ2-7, with a possible D match to TRBD2 (6 bases). The V and J ends lost 2 bases and 2 bases respectively, with 13 bases between them. Germline-derived CDR1 and CDR2 are ENHRY and SYGVKD. The CDR3 length is 15 residues.

The gene calls are TRBV4-1 and TRBJ1-2; tentative D call: TRBD1 (6 bases). The CDR3 consists of 15 residues. CDR1 and CDR2 from the germline V gene are MGHRA and YSYEKL. Trimming left V 2 bases short and J 4 bases short, with 14 bases between. The CDR3 reads CASSQLQGGTYGYTF. The CDR3 bases are TGCGCCAGCAGCCAACTCCAAGGGGGAACCTATGGCTACACCTTC.

V is TRBV7-6 and J is TRBJ2-7, with D perhaps matching TRBD2 (7 bases). Germline assignment: CDR1 SGHVS and CDR2 FNYEAQ. The CDR3 has 16 amino acids. V lost 5 bases and J 5 bases, leaving 22 bases between the germline ends. The CDR3 region is CASSHAPRGGLHEQYF. The CDR3 coding sequence is TGTGCCAGCAGCCACGCCCCGAGGGGGGGGCTCCACGAGCAGTACTTC.

This clonotype was seen a handful of times. V is TRBV12-3 or TRBV12-4 and J is TRBJ1-2; D not resolved. This CDR3 is 11 amino acids long. V was shortened by 8 bases and J by 2 bases, with 6 bases between the two germline ends. The CDR3 sequence: CASRYNYGYTF. The CDR3 region has the DNA TGTGCCAGCCGATACAACTATGGCTACACCTTC.

This chain joins TRBV7-3 and TRBJ2-1; D might be TRBD1 or TRBD2, each matching 5 bases. Trimming cost V 4 bases and J 10 bases, with 17 bases left between them. Germline loops: CDR1 SGHTA, CDR2 FQGTGA. The CDR3 contains 14 residues. CDR3 DNA: TGTGCCAGCAGCTACGGGACCTCCCCCGCAGAGCAGTTCTTC. Amino acids: CASSYGTSPAEQFF.

V is TRBV7-2 and J is TRBJ2-1; 7 nucleotides agree with TRBD1. The CDR3 runs to 14 residues. J lost 3 bases, V lost 5 bases, and 4 bases had no gene match. The germline V gene encodes CDR1 SGHTA and CDR2 FQGNSA. The CDR3 protein is CASSLDRVYNEQFF. For the CDR3, the DNA is TGTGCCAGCAGCCTTGACAGGGTCTACAATGAGCAGTTCTTC.

This clonotype was observed at least ten times. The chain employs TRBV9 and TRBJ2-1; D call uncertain. CDR1 and CDR2 (germline): SGDLS, YYNGEE. The V end lost 0 bases, the J end lost 10 bases, and 5 bases lay between the germline ends. CDR3 length: 11 residues. CDR3 sequence reads: CASSVANEQFF. The DNA of the CDR3 is TGTGCCAGCAGCGTAGCTAACGAGCAGTTCTTC.

CDR3 sequence reads: CASSPEVGSQPQHF. CDR3 DNA: TGTGCCAGCTCACCGGAGGTGGGGAGTCAGCCCCAGCATTTT. J is TRBJ1-5 and V is TRBV18, with D uncertain. V lost 3 bases, J lost 6 bases, and 12 bases lay in between. CDR1 is KGHSH and CDR2 is LQKENI in the germline V gene. The CDR3 runs 14 residues.

J is TRBJ2-7 and V is TRBV12-3 or TRBV12-4; D gene ambiguous. This CDR3 comprises 13 residues. With 3 bases removed from V and 2 bases from J, the gap between germline ends came to 8 bases. CDR3 amino acids: CASSLGIPYEQYF. The CDR3 nucleotides are TGTGCCAGCAGTTTGGGGATACCCTACGAGCAGTACTTC.

The V call is TRBV18, the J call TRBJ2-7, with D possibly matching TRBD2 (6 bases). In germline, CDR1 is KGHSH, CDR2 LQKENI. The germline V and J ends were trimmed by 6 bases and 3 bases, with 15 bases remaining between them. The CDR3 is made up of 14 amino acids. In DNA form, the CDR3 reads TGTGCCAGCTCCGATCCCCACGGGGGCTACGAGCAGTACTTC. This codes for CASSDPHGGYEQYF.

This clonotype has more than one count but fewer than ten. The V and J genes are TRBV5-1 and TRBJ1-1; 10 bases agree with TRBD1. This CDR3 is 17 amino acids long. The germline V gene has CDR1 SGHRS and CDR2 YFSETQ. Losses at the gene ends were 0 bases for V and 0 bases for J; bases not matched to a gene: 5. The CDR3 sequence: CASSLGDRGFMNTEAFF. The CDR3 region has the DNA TGCGCCAGCAGCTTGGGGGACAGGGGCTTCATGAACACTGAAGCTTTCTTT.

The J gene is TRBJ2-3, the V gene TRBV4-2, with 8 bases aligning to TRBD2. The CDR3 spans 14 residues. The V segment lost 4 bases and the J segment 11 bases; nucleotides outside the gene matches: 11. The germline V gene encodes CDR1 LGHNA and CDR2 YNFKEQ. The CDR3 is CASSRDSSGGGQYF. CDR3 coding DNA: TGTGCCAGCAGCCGAGACTCGAGCGGGGGCGGGCAGTATTTT.

This sequence joins TRBV6-5 and TRBJ2-5, with D possibly TRBD1 on 5 matching bases. V was trimmed by 7 bases and J by 5 bases, leaving 17 bases between them. CDR1 and CDR2 (germline): MNHEY, SVGAGI. This CDR3 is 14 amino acids long. The CDR3 protein is CASKLGPQFETQYF. The CDR3 DNA follows: TGTGCCAGCAAGTTGGGGCCTCAATTTGAGACCCAGTACTTC.

This clonotype was observed once. V is TRBV18 and J is TRBJ1-6, with TRBD1 as a possible D gene (5 bases). Germline values: CDR1 KGHSH, CDR2 LQKENI. The CDR3 sequence is 14 residues long. V dropped 6 bases and J dropped 7 bases, with 13 bases sitting between them. Written as DNA, the CDR3 is TGTGCCAGCTCTCGGTCGGGGGGGAATTCACCCCTCCACTTT. This translates into CASSRSGGNSPLHF.

This clonotype was detected a few times. The J gene is TRBJ2-3, the V gene TRBV7-9, with 8 bases lining up with TRBD2. The CDR3 has 19 residues. CDR1 and CDR2 (germline): SEHNR, FQNEAQ (reference sequence). The junction had 14 bases not matched to a gene; V was cut back by 0 bases and J by 3 bases. DNA of the CDR3: TGTGCCAGCAGCTTAGCCCGGGGGACTAGTCTCTTCTGGACAGATACGCAGTATTTT. The encoded protein is CASSLARGTSLFWTDTQYF.

This clonotype has only a few counts. This chain links TRBV5-6 with TRBJ1-2, with D perhaps matching TRBD1 (6 bases). The V end lost 7 bases, the J end lost 4 bases, and 23 bases lay between the germline ends. This CDR3 has 16 amino acids. Germline V gene sequence: CDR1 SGHDT, CDR2 YYEEEE. Written as DNA, the CDR3 is TGTGCCAGCTTTTGGGGGGTCGGGGGCAGCATCTATGGCTACACCTTC. This encodes CASFWGVGGSIYGYTF.

This clonotype was seen many times. The chain combines TRBV30 with TRBJ2-2; D possibly matches TRBD1 or TRBD2 (6 bases each). V lost 2 bases, J lost 6 bases, and 7 bases lay in between. The CDR3 has 12 amino acids. The V gene's germline CDR1 is GTSNPN and CDR2 SVGIG (reference sequence). In nucleotides, the CDR3 is TGTGCCTGGAGTAGGGGGGCCGGGGAGCTGTTTTTT. This gives the protein CAWSRGAGELFF.

This clonotype appeared a few times. The V call is TRBV5-1, the J call TRBJ2-1; tentative D call: TRBD1 (5 bases). The CDR3 is 14 amino acids. V shed 2 bases and J shed 8 bases, with 14 bases lying between them. Germline assignment: CDR1 SGHRS and CDR2 YFSETQ. The CDR3 region has the DNA TGCGCCAGCAGCTTTAAGGGGCATGGGGATGAGCAGTTCTTC. The encoded protein is CASSFKGHGDEQFF.